What follows are 6 T cell receptor beta chains derived from one specimen sequenced in a study of cytotoxic CD8 clonotypes in ibrutinib-treated CLL. The table came from immunoSEQ multiplex PCR; TCRdb's copy has only in-frame clones and leaves some out. Of 150,000 to 200,000 clones listed, roughly 84% were seen once; the top ten hold roughly 3%. Sequences were derived from PBMCs, sampled at disease progression, from a patient treated with ibrutinib. These TCRs come from a human donor with chronic lymphocytic leukemia.

The chain recombines TRBV10-3 with TRBJ2-7; 10 nucleotides align to TRBD2. The V gene's germline CDR1 is ENHRY and CDR2 SYGVKD. This CDR3 region has 14 residues. The V and J ends lost 8 bases and 7 bases, in that order; junction bases with no gene match: 11. CDR3 DNA: TGTGCCATCCAGCGGGAGGGCCGTCGCGGAGAGCAGTACTTC. Its translation: CAIQREGRRGEQYF.

This sequence joins TRBV9 and TRBJ2-1, with 8 bases lining up with TRBD1. Trimming took 0 bases from V and 0 from J; bases not matched to a gene: 2. Looked up from germline, CDR1 is SGDLS and CDR2 is YYNGEE. The CDR3 sequence is 16 residues long. The CDR3, as DNA: TGTGCCAGCAGCGTAGTCGGGACAGGCTCCTACAATGAGCAGTTCTTC. Residues: CASSVVGTGSYNEQFF.

DNA of the CDR3: TGTGCCAGCAGCTTAGGGGGGACGGGCAACACCGGGGAGCTGTTTTTT. This translates into CASSLGGTGNTGELFF. This chain links TRBV7-6 with TRBJ2-2; D might be TRBD1 or TRBD2, each matching 5 bases. The CDR3 sequence is 16 residues long. Germline-derived CDR1 and CDR2 are SGHVS and FNYEAQ. The ends were cut back, 1 base at V and 2 bases at J, with 11 bases in the middle.

The DNA of the CDR3 is TGTGCCAGCAGTTCCCACGGACTAGCAGCGAACACCGGGGAGCTGTTTTTT. Protein: CASSSHGLAANTGELFF. V is TRBV27 and J is TRBJ2-2; 8 nucleotides line up with TRBD2. CDR3 size: 17 residues. In germline, CDR1 is MNHEY, CDR2 SMNVEV (reference sequence). V dropped 4 bases and J dropped 0; count of bases not matched to a gene: 7.

This clone was found once. The chain employs TRBV29-1 and TRBJ1-3; 9 bases are shared with TRBD1. The CDR3 is 14 residues long. Germline CDR1 SQVTM, CDR2 ANQGSEA. V gave up 4 bases and J gave up 1 base; unmatched junction bases: 2. The CDR3 DNA reads as TGCAGCGTTGTAGGGACAGGGTCTGGAAACACCATATATTTT. This encodes CSVVGTGSGNTIYF.

V usage is TRBV11-2 and J usage is TRBJ2-7; tentative D call: TRBD2 (5 bases). Trimming took off 6 bases at V and 3 bases at J, with 21 bases between the two ends. The germline gives CDR1 SGHAT, CDR2 FQNNGV. The CDR3 sequence is 16 residues long. The CDR3 spells CASSSNPLGRGYEQYF. CDR3 nucleotides: TGTGCCAGCAGTTCCAACCCACTCGGACGGGGCTACGAGCAGTACTTC.